The 23 T cell receptor beta chains presented below share a single source sample, sequenced in a study of T-cell reconstitution after alpha-beta-depleted transplantation in children. Unique molecular identifiers featured in how the TCRbeta library was prepared. TCRdb reprocessed the PCR reads via MiXCR and lists one record per CDR3 protein. Among some 200,000 distinct CDR3 sequences listed, over 9.5% were seen once. The input for sequencing was PBMCs from the stem cell graft donor, taken from the stem cell graft. The receptor source for this set is a human donor who donated a stem cell graft to a child with SCID.

The chain is built from TRBV5-1 and TRBJ1-5; the D is unclear. The length of the CDR3 is 15 residues. Deletions cut 0 bases from V and 2 bases from J, with 9 bases between. In germline, CDR1 is SGHRS, CDR2 YFSETQ. The CDR3 is CASSLERVGNQPQHF. Written as DNA, the CDR3 is TGCGCCAGCAGCTTGGAGAGGGTTGGCAATCAGCCCCAGCATTTT.

This clonotype was counted ten times or more. The chain employs TRBV5-6 and TRBJ2-2, with D possibly matching TRBD1 (5 bases). Trimming took 2 bases from V and 2 from J, leaving 13 bases between them. Germline loops: CDR1 SGHDT, CDR2 YYEEEE. This CDR3 has 16 amino acids. The CDR3 here is CASSLRAWGNTGELFF. CDR3 DNA: TGTGCCAGCAGCTTACGAGCCTGGGGCAACACCGGGGAGCTGTTTTTT.

This clonotype has a count of ten or more. The CDR3 DNA sequence: TGTGCCAGCAGTGAAGTTGGGCAGGGTATGGGCATTCAGTACTTC. This sequence encodes CASSEVGQGMGIQYF. The gene calls are TRBV2 and TRBJ2-4, with D perhaps matching TRBD1 (5 bases). This CDR3 has 15 amino acids. Germline values: CDR1 SNHLY, CDR2 FYNNEI. The V and J ends lost 1 base and 9 bases respectively, with 16 bases between them. The variable domain in full, completed from reference TRBV2 and TRBJ2-4, reads EPEVTQTPSHQVTQMGQEVILRCVPISNHLYFYWYRQILGQKVEFLVSFYNNEISEKSEIFDDQFSVERPDGSNFTLKIRSTKLEDSAMYFCASSEVGQGMGIQYFGAGTRLSVL.

In its sample, this clonotype was seen many times. The V call is TRBV12-3 or TRBV12-4, the J call TRBJ1-3; TRBD1 might be the D (6 bases). The CDR3 length is 17 residues. Trimming shortened V by 2 bases and J by 3 bases, and 17 bases separated the two germline ends. CDR3 loop: CASSLLKYRDLGNTIYF. CDR3 DNA: TGTGCCAGCAGTTTACTTAAGTACAGGGATCTTGGAAACACCATATATTTT.

Worth noting for this clonotype: It may be a read error: a sequence one base away is much more abundant. This CDR3 is missing its conserved last phenylalanine or tryptophan, likely due to a read error. The J gene is TRBJ1-1, the V gene TRBV5-1; 12 bases are a match to TRBD1. This CDR3 has 15 residues. The germline V gene encodes CDR1 SGHRS and CDR2 YFSETQ. The junction had 2 bases not matched to a gene; V was cut back by 3 bases and J by 2 bases. CDR3 coding DNA: TGCGCCAGCAGCTCCGGGACAGGGGGCAACACTGAAGCTTTCATT. It codes for CASSSGTGGNTEAFI.

Many counts were recorded for this clonotype. This chain uses TRBV6-2 or TRBV6-3 with TRBJ1-5; 7 nucleotides agree with TRBD1. After removal of 6 bases from V and 4 bases from J, the junction contained 3 bases not matched to a gene. The CDR3 consists of 13 residues. Germline CDR1 MNHEY, CDR2 SVGEGT. The CDR3: CASSRTGNQPQHF. The CDR3 bases are TGTGCCAGCAGCCGGACAGGTAATCAGCCCCAGCATTTT.

The chain links TRBV11-1 to TRBJ2-5, with 14 bases identical to TRBD2. The CDR3 runs 19 residues. V was pared by 5 bases and J by 4 bases, with 15 bases of the junction left unmatched. Germline loops: CDR1 SGHAT, CDR2 FQDESV (reference sequence). CDR3 sequence reads: CASSVGTSGGMVVGETQYF. DNA of the CDR3: TGTGCCAGCAGCGTCGGGACTAGCGGGGGTATGGTAGTAGGAGAGACCCAGTACTTC. The whole variable domain, remainder taken from reference TRBV11-1 and TRBJ2-5, is EAEVAQSPRYKITEKSQAVAFWCDPISGHATLYWYRQILGQGPELLVQFQDESVVDDSQLPKDRFSAERLKGVDSTLKIQPAELGDSAMYLCASSVGTSGGMVVGETQYFGPGTRLLVL.

This clonotype came up many times. The chain has TRBV3-1 and TRBJ2-1; 11 bases agree with TRBD2. CDR3 size: 13 residues. V was clipped by 1 base and J by 14 bases; unmatched bases: 4. CDR1 is LGHDT, CDR2 YNNKEL, per germline (reference sequence). The CDR3 bases are TGTGCCAGCAGCCAAGTCGTAGCGGGAGGGGAGTTCTTC. This codes for CASSQVVAGGEFF.

The rearrangement uses TRBV12-3 or TRBV12-4 and TRBJ1-6, with a weak D call TRBD1 (5 bases). The CDR3 contains 15 residues. The V gene lost 3 bases and the J gene lost 9 bases, with 15 bases spanning the gap. CDR3 sequence (DNA): TGTGCCAGCAGTTTTACGTCGGACGGGGGTTCACCCCTCCACTTT. This translates into CASSFTSDGGSPLHF.

This clonotype occurred many times. The V and J genes are TRBV6-1 and TRBJ2-3; the match to TRBD2 covers 9 bases. This CDR3 is 17 amino acids long. Unmatched junction bases numbered 10, after V lost 6 bases and J lost 0 bases. Germline V gene data show CDR1 as MNHNS and CDR2 as SASEGT. For the CDR3, the DNA is TGTGCCAGCAGCGAAATCTTGGCGGGGGGGAGCACAGATACGCAGTATTTT. It encodes CASSEILAGGSTDTQYF.

This clonotype was seen repeatedly, ten times or more. The rearrangement links TRBV20-1 to TRBJ1-6; possible D gene TRBD1, 6 bases. This CDR3 has 16 residues. With 6 bases removed from V and 9 bases from J, the gap between germline ends came to 24 bases. Germline lookup yields CDR1 DFQATT and CDR2 SNEGSKA (reference sequence). The CDR3 region is CSAITGYTGRFSPLHF. The CDR3 coding sequence is TGCAGTGCCATAACAGGGTATACCGGGAGATTTTCACCCCTCCACTTT.

This clonotype has at least ten counts. The rearrangement links TRBV5-1 to TRBJ2-7; D call uncertain. The CDR3 is 13 amino acids. The V gene lost 2 bases and the J gene lost 0 bases, with 6 bases spanning the gap. CDR1 SGHRS and CDR2 YFSETQ come from the germline V gene. The CDR3 region has the DNA TGCGCCAGCAGCTTCGACAACTCCTACGAGCAGTACTTC. Translating gives CASSFDNSYEQYF.

In this sample, this clonotype turned up many times. This chain connects TRBV6-2 or TRBV6-3 to TRBJ2-3; 11 bases line up with TRBD2. Trimming took 6 bases from V and 3 from J; bases not matched to a gene: 11. Germline-derived CDR1 and CDR2 are MNHEY and SVGEGT. The length of the CDR3 is 17 residues. Written as DNA, the CDR3 is TGTGCCAGCAGCCTGTCCCCCCTAGCGGGGGGAACAGATACGCAGTATTTT. Translated: CASSLSPLAGGTDTQYF.

The chain employs TRBV2 and TRBJ1-3; D is perhaps TRBD1 (5 bases). This CDR3 contains 14 residues. The germline V and J ends were trimmed by 9 bases and 4 bases, with 16 bases remaining between them. Germline V gives CDR1 SNHLY, CDR2 FYNNEI. CDR3 nucleotide sequence: TGTGCCAGATCTGGGACTGACGGCGGAAACACCATATATTTT. It encodes CARSGTDGGNTIYF.

At least ten counts were recorded for this clonotype. The rearrangement uses TRBV5-1 and TRBJ2-7, with 7 bases aligning to TRBD1. The junction had 7 bases not matched to a gene; V was cut back by 4 bases and J by 9 bases. This CDR3 is built from 12 residues. Germline-derived CDR1 and CDR2 are SGHRS and YFSETQ. CDR3 loop: CASSPTGRGQYF. DNA for the CDR3: TGCGCCAGCAGCCCGACAGGGAGAGGGCAGTACTTC.

This clonotype was picked up many times. The genes are TRBV18 and TRBJ2-2; 7 positions match TRBD2. This CDR3 has 14 amino acids. Per germline, CDR1 KGHSH and CDR2 LQKENI. The trim removed 3 bases at V and 5 bases at J, leaving 3 bases unmatched. The DNA for the CDR3 is TGTGCCAGCTCACCTCCCGGGAGGACCGGGGAGCTGTTTTTT. Protein sequence: CASSPPGRTGELFF.

This clonotype was counted at least ten times. V and J are TRBV2 and TRBJ2-1, with D possibly TRBD1 on 6 matching bases. The CDR3 runs to 14 residues. The germline CDR1 and CDR2 sequences are SNHLY and FYNNEI. Deletions cut 2 bases from V and 7 bases from J, with 12 bases between. CDR3 DNA: TGTGCCAGCAGTGAACATCTTCAGGGGAATGAGCAGTTCTTC. Amino acids: CASSEHLQGNEQFF.

There are many counts of this clonotype. In DNA form, the CDR3 reads TGTGCCAGCAGCCCATCACGGGGGTGGGACATTCAGTACTTC. Translating it yields CASSPSRGWDIQYF. The chain links TRBV7-3 to TRBJ2-4; TRBD2 might be the D (6 bases). The germline V gene encodes CDR1 SGHTA and CDR2 FQGTGA. This CDR3 has 14 amino acids. V was shortened by 5 bases and J by 8 bases, with 16 bases between the two germline ends.

The sample holds many counts of this clonotype. V and J are TRBV7-2 and TRBJ1-1; 7 bases are a match to TRBD1. Germline CDR1 SGHTA, CDR2 FQGNSA. The J segment lost 10 bases and the V segment lost 5 bases, leaving 10 bases of the junction unmatched. This CDR3 spans 13 amino acids. The CDR3 here is CASSRKTGSTAFF. CDR3 DNA: TGTGCCAGCAGCCGGAAGACAGGGAGTACAGCTTTCTTT.

J is TRBJ1-1 and V is TRBV20-1, with D uncertain. CDR1 is DFQATT and CDR2 is SNEGSKA in the germline V gene (reference sequence). Trimming pared 2 bases from V and 0 bases from J, leaving 7 bases between. The CDR3 contains 13 residues. The CDR3 protein is CSARITVNTEAFF. The CDR3 DNA is TGCAGTGCTAGAATTACAGTGAACACTGAAGCTTTCTTT.

At least ten counts were recorded for this clonotype. The genes are TRBV5-1 and TRBJ1-6; tentative D call: TRBD1 (6 bases). The CDR3 covers 16 residues. The V gene's germline CDR1 is SGHRS and CDR2 YFSETQ. V gave up 3 bases and J gave up 2 bases, with 12 bases separating them. The CDR3 loop is CASSSGVLTYNSPLHF. The CDR3 DNA reads TGCGCCAGCAGCTCAGGGGTACTCACCTATAATTCACCCCTCCACTTT.

The chain combines TRBV12-3 or TRBV12-4 with TRBJ1-3, with D possibly matching TRBD1 (6 bases). The CDR3 runs to 16 residues. The V and J ends lost 3 bases and 1 base respectively, with 13 bases between them. CDR3 protein: CASSFPGGASGNTIYF. CDR3 DNA sequence: TGTGCCAGCAGTTTTCCCGGGGGCGCATCTGGAAACACCATATATTTT.

The chain links TRBV7-9 to TRBJ2-7; TRBD2 agrees at 9 bases. The CDR3 length is 16 residues. Germline values: CDR1 SEHNR, CDR2 FQNEAQ (reference sequence). V was pared by 5 bases and J by 0 bases, with 8 bases of the junction left unmatched. CDR3 in DNA: TGTGCCAGCAGCGCAGATGGGCGGGGGGGCTCCTACGAGCAGTACTTC. Protein product: CASSADGRGGSYEQYF. The whole variable domain, remainder taken from reference TRBV7-9 and TRBJ2-7, is DTGVSQNPRHKITKRGQNVTFRCDPISEHNRLYWYRQTLGQGPEFLTYFQNEAQLEKSRLLSDRFSAERPKGSFSTLEIQRTEQGDSAMYLCASSADGRGGSYEQYFGPGTRLTVT.